The 18 T cell receptor beta chains below were found in one sample sequenced in a study of blood T cell repertoires in COVID-19. TCRdb keeps only in-frame clones here, not all; method: immunoSEQ multiplex PCR. Found here are approximately 200,000 clones, approximately 88% of them singletons; the top ten hold 4% to 5%. The sample taken for sequencing was peripheral blood. The receptors shown here come from a woman aged 25 to 45 with acute or convalescent COVID-19.

V gene TRBV5-1 combines with J gene TRBJ2-7; D remains ambiguous. This CDR3 spans 14 amino acids. Germline assignment: CDR1 SGHRS and CDR2 YFSETQ. V was cut by 1 base and J by 0 bases, with 8 bases left in between. This CDR3 is CASSLRGDSYEQYF. The CDR3 region has the DNA TGCGCCAGCAGCTTGAGAGGAGACTCCTACGAGCAGTACTTC.

This clone appeared once. The V gene is TRBV18, the J gene TRBJ1-1; 7 nucleotides match TRBD1. V shed 5 bases, J shed 1 base, and the junction held 7 bases outside the gene matches. CDR3 length equals 15 residues. Germline CDR1 and CDR2: KGHSH and LQKENI. For the CDR3, the DNA is TGTGCCAGCTCAAACAGGGGCCTCGGGAACACTGAAGCTTTCTTT. It is translated as CASSNRGLGNTEAFF.

This chain connects TRBV28 to TRBJ1-2; 8 nucleotides line up with TRBD1. This CDR3 is 14 amino acids long. J was trimmed by 4 bases and V by 3 bases; bases with no gene match: 4. Looked up from germline, CDR1 is MDHEN and CDR2 is SYDVKM. This CDR3 is CASSLTGVGYGYTF. The DNA of the CDR3 is TGTGCCAGCAGTTTGACAGGGGTAGGCTATGGCTACACCTTC.

V and J are TRBV29-1 and TRBJ2-2, with TRBD2 identical over 7 bases. The germline V gene encodes CDR1 SQVTM and CDR2 ANQGSEA. This CDR3 contains 11 residues. The trim removed 6 bases at V and 7 bases at J, leaving 2 bases unmatched. The CDR3 region has the DNA TGCAGCGTGAGGGAGGGCGGGGAGCTGTTTTTT. Its translation is CSVREGGELFF.

CDR3 sequence: CASSPAGRPEAFF. DNA of the CDR3: TGTGCCAGCAGCCCCGCCGGCAGGCCTGAAGCTTTCTTT. The rearrangement uses TRBV13 and TRBJ1-1; no reliable D call. The CDR3 is 13 amino acids. Trimming stripped 5 bases from V and 6 bases from J, with 13 bases between. Germline-derived CDR1 and CDR2 are PRHDT and FYEKMQ (reference sequence).

The chain employs TRBV5-1 and TRBJ2-2; TRBD1 might be the D (8 bases). Trimming removed 6 bases from V and 4 bases from J, with 19 bases in between. There are 16 residues in the CDR3. Germline V gene lookup returns CDR1 SGHRS and CDR2 YFSETQ. The chain's CDR3 is CASMAGDRLITGELFF. The CDR3, as DNA: TGCGCCAGCATGGCGGGGGACAGGCTTATCACCGGGGAGCTGTTTTTT.

The CDR3 region is CASSEPTGTRETQYF. The CDR3, as DNA: TGCGCCAGCAGCGAGCCTACAGGGACGCGAGAGACCCAGTACTTC. The chain has TRBV5-1 and TRBJ2-5, with TRBD1 as a possible D gene (6 bases). Per the germline V gene, CDR1 is SGHRS and CDR2 is YFSETQ. The CDR3 length is 15 residues. V was cut by 4 bases and J by 4 bases, with 17 bases left in between.

The V call is TRBV10-3, the J call TRBJ2-1; 7 nucleotides align to TRBD1. V shed 5 bases and J 1 base; nucleotides not matched to a gene: 11. CDR1 is ENHRY and CDR2 is SYGVKD in the germline V gene. The CDR3 consists of 17 residues. CDR3 loop: CAISSHRDSYSYNEQFF. The DNA for the CDR3 is TGTGCCATCAGTTCTCACCGGGACAGTTATTCCTACAATGAGCAGTTCTTC.

The CDR3 bases are TGTGCCAGTATTGGGACAGGGGGTTACCGGGAGCTGTTTTTT. It encodes CASIGTGGYRELFF. The chain carries TRBV19 and TRBJ2-2, with 11 bases aligning to TRBD1. This CDR3 is built from 14 residues. Trimming took 7 bases from V and 9 from J; bases not matched to a gene: 7. The germline V gene has CDR1 LNHDA and CDR2 SQIVND (reference sequence).

This clone was seen once. The chain links TRBV5-1 to TRBJ2-3; D call uncertain. From germline, CDR1 is SGHRS and CDR2 YFSETQ. The CDR3 sequence is 14 residues long. V was clipped by 0 bases and J by 0 bases, with 5 bases between them. The CDR3 coding sequence is TGCGCCAGCAGCTTGGACAGAAGCACAGATACGCAGTATTTT. The encoded protein is CASSLDRSTDTQYF. Together with reference TRBV5-1 and TRBJ2-3, the CDR3 gives the full variable domain: KAGVTQTPRYLIKTRGQQVTLSCSPISGHRSVSWYQQTPGQGLQFLFEYFSETQRNKGNFPGRFSGRQFSNSRSEMNVSTLELGDSALYLCASSLDRSTDTQYFGPGTRLTVL.

CDR3 nucleotide sequence: TGTGCCAGCAGCAAACACTACCTCCGGTACGAGCAGTACTTC. Translated, it gives CASSKHYLRYEQYF. The chain couples TRBV21-1 to TRBJ2-7; TRBD2 was called by the table and not checked on the DNA. TRBV21-1 is marked as a pseudogene. This CDR3 region has 14 residues.

The chain employs TRBV24-1 and TRBJ2-7; possible D gene TRBD2, 6 bases. The CDR3 runs to 13 residues. Germline lookup yields CDR1 KGHDR and CDR2 SFDVKD. The V gene lost 9 bases and the J gene lost 0 bases, with 11 bases spanning the gap. CDR3 DNA: TGTGCCACCCAGGACGGGAGCTCCTACGAGCAGTACTTC. As protein: CATQDGSSYEQYF.

This chain joins TRBV5-1 and TRBJ1-4, with D unclear. This CDR3 contains 12 residues. V was cut by 4 bases and J by 8 bases, with 9 bases left in between. Germline CDR1 SGHRS, CDR2 YFSETQ. This CDR3 is CASSPSGEKLFF. As DNA, the CDR3 is TGCGCCAGCAGCCCTTCAGGAGAAAAACTGTTTTTT.

The rearrangement links TRBV24-1 to TRBJ1-2; weak D call: TRBD1 (6 bases). The V gene lost 9 bases and the J gene lost 6 bases, with 13 bases spanning the gap. The CDR3 has 12 residues. The germline CDR1 and CDR2 sequences are KGHDR and SFDVKD. This CDR3 reads CATQGGANGYTF. The CDR3 bases are TGTGCCACCCAAGGGGGGGCCAATGGCTACACCTTC.

The chain employs TRBV28 and TRBJ1-3, with a possible D match to TRBD1 (6 bases). Germline V gene lookup returns CDR1 MDHEN and CDR2 SYDVKM. This CDR3 has 17 residues. V lost 8 bases to trimming and J lost 0 bases, with 20 bases between them. DNA of the CDR3: TGTGCCAGCGCACCCCCGCCGGGACAACGCTCTGGAAACACCATATATTTT. Its protein is CASAPPPGQRSGNTIYF.

This clone has just one count. The chain uses TRBV28 and TRBJ2-3, with D unresolved. The CDR3 has 12 residues. Per germline, CDR1 MDHEN and CDR2 SYDVKM. V dropped 4 bases and J dropped 6 bases, with 8 bases sitting between them. This chain's CDR3 is CASSSLRDTQYF. CDR3 bases: TGTGCCAGCAGTTCCTTGAGGGATACGCAGTATTTT.

The rearrangement uses TRBV2 and TRBJ2-1, with D maybe TRBD2 (6 bases). The CDR3 length is 15 residues. Germline CDR1 is SNHLY and CDR2 is FYNNEI. Trimming removed 7 bases at V and 3 bases at J, with 16 bases between. CDR3 nucleotides: TGTGCCAGCATTGGAGGGACTGGAGGCTACAATGAGCAGTTCTTC. Translation: CASIGGTGGYNEQFF.

This clone was recorded once. The chain has TRBV21-1 and TRBJ1-2. TRBV21-1 has pseudogene status. The CDR3 extends over 15 amino acids. This CDR3 is CASSWRGGYNYGYTF. The CDR3 coding sequence is TGTGCCAGCAGCTGGCGGGGGGGGTACAACTATGGCTACACCTTC.